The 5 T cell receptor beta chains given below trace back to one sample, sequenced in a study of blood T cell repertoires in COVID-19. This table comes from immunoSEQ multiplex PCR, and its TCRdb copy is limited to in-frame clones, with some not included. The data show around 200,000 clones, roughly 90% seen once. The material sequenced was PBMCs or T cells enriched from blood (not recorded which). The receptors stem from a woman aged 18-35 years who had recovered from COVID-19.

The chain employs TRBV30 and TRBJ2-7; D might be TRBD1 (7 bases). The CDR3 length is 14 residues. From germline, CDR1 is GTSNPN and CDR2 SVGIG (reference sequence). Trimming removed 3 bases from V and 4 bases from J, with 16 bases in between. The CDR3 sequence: CAWRGGTELYEQYF. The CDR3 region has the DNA TGTGCCTGGAGGGGCGGGACAGAGCTGTACGAGCAGTACTTC.

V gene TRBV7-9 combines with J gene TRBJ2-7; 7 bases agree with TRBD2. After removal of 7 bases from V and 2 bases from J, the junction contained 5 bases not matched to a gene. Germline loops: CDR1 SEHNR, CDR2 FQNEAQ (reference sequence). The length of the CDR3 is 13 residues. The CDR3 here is CASNYGLAYEQYF. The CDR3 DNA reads TGTGCCAGCAACTACGGACTAGCCTACGAGCAGTACTTC.

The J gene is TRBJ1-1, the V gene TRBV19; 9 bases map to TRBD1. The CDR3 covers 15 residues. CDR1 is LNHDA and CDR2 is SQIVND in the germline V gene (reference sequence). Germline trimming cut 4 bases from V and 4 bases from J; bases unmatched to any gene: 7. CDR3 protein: CASSTHTGGVTEAFF. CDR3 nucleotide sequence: TGTGCCAGTAGTACCCACACAGGGGGCGTCACTGAAGCTTTCTTT.

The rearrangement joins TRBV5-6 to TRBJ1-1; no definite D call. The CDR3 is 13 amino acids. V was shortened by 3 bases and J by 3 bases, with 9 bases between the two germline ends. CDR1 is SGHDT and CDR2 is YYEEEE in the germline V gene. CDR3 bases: TGTGCCAGCAGCTCCGGGTGGGACACTGAAGCTTTCTTT. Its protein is CASSSGWDTEAFF.

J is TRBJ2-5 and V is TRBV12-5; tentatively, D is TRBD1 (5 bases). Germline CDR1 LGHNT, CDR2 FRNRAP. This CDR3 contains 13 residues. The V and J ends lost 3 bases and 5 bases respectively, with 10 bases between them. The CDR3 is CASGFQKGETQYF. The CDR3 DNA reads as TGTGCTAGTGGTTTTCAAAAGGGGGAGACCCAGTACTTC.